These 21 T cell receptor beta chains were all obtained from the same sample, sequenced in a study of shared clonotypes between healthy human individuals. Using immunoSEQ multiplex PCR, the repertoire was profiled, and TCRdb retains in-frame clones only, with some absent. The table lists roughly 590,000 clones, nearly 97% of them singletons, with 0.085% to 0.11% in the top ten. CD45RO-negative, CCR7-positively selected cells formed the naive CD8 fraction, excluding terminally differentiated effector memory CD45RA+ cells. Sequences were obtained from naive CD8+ T cells sorted from blood. These receptors all come from a woman aged 25 to 39 in good health.

The V call is TRBV6-6, the J call TRBJ2-7, with TRBD2 identical over 9 bases. Germline CDR1 and CDR2: MNHNY and SVGAGI (reference sequence). This CDR3 region has 12 residues. V lost 10 bases, J lost 2 bases, and 3 bases stayed unmatched. The CDR3 here is CATLAGPYEQYF. In DNA, the CDR3 is TGTGCCACCCTAGCGGGGCCCTACGAGCAGTACTTC.

The V call is TRBV13, the J call TRBJ1-3; D is unresolved. The V and J ends lost 8 bases and 4 bases respectively, with 12 bases between them. Germline CDR1 is PRHDT and CDR2 is FYEKMQ (reference sequence). This CDR3 contains 13 residues. CDR3 sequence: CASGSISGNTIYF. The CDR3 DNA reads TGTGCCAGCGGGAGTATTTCAGGAAACACCATATATTTT.

V and J are TRBV5-1 and TRBJ2-1; TRBD2 matches 9 bases. V was clipped by 4 bases and J by 7 bases; unmatched bases: 15. This CDR3 is built from 17 residues. Germline V gene data show CDR1 as SGHRS and CDR2 as YFSETQ. CDR3 nucleotide sequence: TGCGCCAGCAGCGGCGCCTTTAGTAGCGGGAGATTGAATGAGCAGTTCTTC. This translates into CASSGAFSSGRLNEQFF.

The chain carries TRBV30 and TRBJ2-5; maybe TRBD1 (5 bases). Matching the DNA end better, TRBJ2-7 makes the J call doubtful. CDR1 is GTSNPN, CDR2 SVGIG, per germline (reference sequence). The CDR3 has 15 amino acids. CDR3 in DNA: TGTGCCTGGAGTGTACAGGCGGAGAGAGTCGGCGAGCAGTACTTC. Translating it yields CAWSVQAERVGEQYF.

The chain is built from TRBV6-6 and TRBJ2-2, with 8 bases lining up with TRBD2. CDR1 MNHNY and CDR2 SVGAGI come from the germline V gene (reference sequence). Trimming removed 8 bases from V and 5 bases from J; junction bases left unmatched: 13. The CDR3 contains 16 residues. The CDR3 coding sequence is TGTGCCAGCGGGGATGAGCGGGAGATGAGAACCGGGGAGCTGTTTTTT. This translates into CASGDEREMRTGELFF.

The count of this clone is one. The chain joins TRBV2 to TRBJ1-1; D is uncertain. The V and J ends lost 2 bases and 9 bases respectively, with 10 bases between them. The length of the CDR3 is 12 residues. Germline V gene lookup returns CDR1 SNHLY and CDR2 FYNNEI. The CDR3 coding sequence is TGTGCCAGCAGTGAATATCAGGAACAAGCTTTCTTT. Translating it yields CASSEYQEQAFF.

This chain connects TRBV23-1 to TRBJ2-1, with TRBD2 identical over 13 bases. TRBV23-1 is an ORF, with its function uncertain. This CDR3 spans 19 amino acids. After removal of 6 bases from V and 4 bases from J, the junction contained 15 bases not matched to a gene. DNA of the CDR3: TGCGCCAGCAGACCAATACTAGCGGGAGGGTTCTTGAGGTACAATGAGCAGTTCTTC. Protein: CASRPILAGGFLRYNEQFF.

The genes are TRBV7-9 and TRBJ2-7, with 8 nucleotides matching TRBD2. Germline trimming cut 0 bases from V and 5 bases from J; bases unmatched to any gene: 3. From germline, CDR1 is SEHNR and CDR2 FQNEAQ (reference sequence). This CDR3 contains 14 residues. The CDR3 reads CASSLAGLAHEQYF. CDR3 DNA: TGTGCCAGCAGCTTAGCCGGACTAGCCCACGAGCAGTACTTC.

CDR3 DNA sequence: TGTGCCAGCAGTTACTCCGGGGAAGCCACCGGGGAGCTGTTTTTT. Protein sequence: CASSYSGEATGELFF. The chain carries TRBV6-6 and TRBJ2-2, with D possibly being TRBD2 (5 bases). This CDR3 has 15 residues. The ends were cut back, 0 bases at V and 4 bases at J, with 9 bases in the middle. Germline V gene data show CDR1 as MNHNY and CDR2 as SVGAGI (reference sequence).

This chain links TRBV7-9 with TRBJ2-3, with D tentatively TRBD2 (6 bases). CDR1 and CDR2 from the germline V gene are SEHNR and FQNEAQ (reference sequence). Trimming pared 3 bases from V and 0 bases from J, leaving 10 bases between. This CDR3 comprises 15 residues. CDR3 nucleotide sequence: TGTGCCAGCAGCTTGGAGGGTACTAGCACAGATACGCAGTATTTT. Its translation: CASSLEGTSTDTQYF.

The chain has TRBV7-3 and TRBJ2-7; D unresolved. The CDR3 covers 13 residues. V lost 2 bases and J lost 3, with 8 bases in between. Germline lookup yields CDR1 SGHTA and CDR2 FQGTGA. The CDR3 coding sequence is TGTGCCAGCAGCTTAGAGGTCAGCTACGAGCAGTACTTC. It translates to CASSLEVSYEQYF.

The chain has TRBV5-5 and TRBJ2-7, with unresolved D. The CDR3 sequence is 17 residues long. V gave up 4 bases and J gave up 7 bases, with 27 bases separating them. CDR1 SGHKS and CDR2 YYEKEE come from the germline V gene (reference sequence). The chain's CDR3 is CASSAVGRARGLGEQYF. CDR3 coding DNA: TGTGCCAGCAGCGCTGTAGGCCGGGCCAGAGGCCTGGGGGAGCAGTACTTC.

The rearrangement uses TRBV19 and TRBJ1-1; D is perhaps TRBD1 (5 bases). Trimming took 3 bases from V and 3 from J, leaving 11 bases between them. The CDR3 runs to 14 residues. Germline V CDR1 and CDR2: LNHDA, SQIVND (reference sequence). The CDR3 region is CASSIGGWDTEAFF. CDR3 DNA sequence: TGTGCCAGTAGTATTGGGGGTTGGGACACTGAAGCTTTCTTT.

This clone is a singleton in its sample. CDR3 bases: TGTGCCAGCAGTGACTCAGGGACAGGGCGAAATGAGCAGTTCTTC. Translated, it gives CASSDSGTGRNEQFF. The chain carries TRBV6-4 and TRBJ2-1; TRBD1 matches 9 bases. Losses at the gene ends were 0 bases for V and 7 bases for J; bases not matched to a gene: 4. The CDR3 is made up of 15 amino acids. CDR1 MRHNA and CDR2 SNTAGT come from the germline V gene.

J is TRBJ2-5 and V is TRBV9, with D uncertain. The CDR3 length is 14 residues. Germline CDR1 is SGDLS and CDR2 is YYNGEE. The V end lost 4 bases, the J end lost 5 bases, and 15 bases lay between the germline ends. The CDR3 region is CASSPNNFGETQYF. The CDR3 nucleotides are TGTGCCAGCAGCCCCAATAACTTTGGGGAGACCCAGTACTTC.

This clone has only one observation. This rearrangement joins TRBV7-9 to TRBJ1-2, with D unresolved. Per germline, CDR1 SEHNR and CDR2 FQNEAQ (reference sequence). There are 13 residues in the CDR3. V lost 3 bases and J 8 bases, leaving 13 bases between the germline ends. The CDR3 reads CASSLGQIEGYTF. CDR3 in DNA: TGTGCCAGCAGCTTGGGCCAGATAGAAGGCTACACCTTC.

This clone has only one observation. The rearrangement joins TRBV28 to TRBJ2-7, with D possibly TRBD1 on 6 matching bases. V lost 5 bases, J lost 4 bases, and 9 bases lay in between. Germline values: CDR1 MDHEN, CDR2 SYDVKM. The CDR3 has 12 amino acids. In nucleotides, the CDR3 is TGTGCCAGCAGTGAACAGGGATACGAGCAGTACTTC. Translated: CASSEQGYEQYF. The full variable domain, completed using reference TRBV28 and TRBJ2-7, is DVKVTQSSRYLVKRTGEKVFLECVQDMDHENMFWYRQDPGLGLRLIYFSYDVKMKEKGDIPEGYSVSREKKERFSLILESASTNQTSMYLCASSEQGYEQYFGPGTRLTVT.

The chain joins TRBV5-1 to TRBJ2-7; either TRBD1 or TRBD2 may fit D (5 bases each). The V gene lost 0 bases and the J gene lost 0 bases, with 10 bases spanning the gap. CDR1 is SGHRS and CDR2 is YFSETQ in the germline V gene. CDR3 length equals 15 residues. This CDR3 reads CASSLGDGHSYEQYF. The CDR3 coding sequence is TGCGCCAGCAGCTTGGGGGACGGTCACTCCTACGAGCAGTACTTC.

The chain joins TRBV11-2 to TRBJ2-6; TRBD2 aligns across 8 bases. J lost 1 base, V lost 0 bases, and 11 bases had no gene match. CDR1 and CDR2 from the germline V gene are SGHAT and FQNNGV. The length of the CDR3 is 20 residues. The CDR3 bases are TGTGCCAGCAGCTTAGATGGGGCTAGCGGGCCTCCTTCTGGGGCCAACGTCCTGACTTTC. Protein product: CASSLDGASGPPSGANVLTF.

The genes are TRBV6-6 and TRBJ1-5, with no clear D. The V end was cut by 1 base, the J end by 4 bases, with 11 bases between. The CDR3 spans 15 residues. Per the germline V gene, CDR1 is MNHNY and CDR2 is SVGAGI (reference sequence). The CDR3 DNA reads TGTGCCAGCAGTTACTGGGGTCTTGGTAATCAGCCCCAGCATTTT. Protein product: CASSYWGLGNQPQHF.

V and J are TRBV18 and TRBJ2-7; 7 positions match TRBD1. The CDR3 sequence is 12 residues long. J gave up 5 bases and V 4 bases, and 2 bases lay outside the gene matches. The V gene's germline CDR1 is KGHSH and CDR2 LQKENI. The CDR3 nucleotides read TGTGCCAGCTCACTAGGGACAGACGAGCAGTACTTC. Translated: CASSLGTDEQYF.